These 32 T cell receptor beta chains were sequenced from one sample in a study of immune characteristics of hereditary and idiopathic chronic pancreatitis. Chronic pancreatitis tissue was collected during total pancreatectomy with islet autotransplantation. TCRdb's copy holds only in-frame clones and misses some; the assay was immunoSEQ multiplex PCR. The data hold around 2,000 clones, with under 85% observed a single time. The source material was pancreas tissue with idiopathic chronic pancreatitis. These receptors all come from a human donor with chronic pancreatitis.

This clone is labeled as large. J is TRBJ1-1 and V is TRBV5-5, with D unresolved. The germline V gene has CDR1 SGHKS and CDR2 YYEKEE (reference sequence). V gave up 1 base and J gave up 0 bases, with 7 bases separating them. This CDR3 is built from 14 residues. The CDR3 DNA reads as TGTGCCAGCAGCTTGCAGCGTATGAACACTGAAGCTTTCTTT. This sequence encodes CASSLQRMNTEAFF. Full variable domain (rest looked up from reference TRBV5-5 and TRBJ1-1): DAGVTQSPTHLIKTRGQQVTLRCSPISGHKSVSWYQQVLGQGPQFIFQYYEKEERGRGNFPDRFSARQFPNYSSELNVNALLLGDSALYLCASSLQRMNTEAFFGQGTRLTVV.

The chain recombines TRBV28 with TRBJ1-2; 12 bases are a match to TRBD1. Germline V gene lookup returns CDR1 MDHEN and CDR2 SYDVKM. CDR3 length equals 16 residues. J was trimmed by 6 bases and V by 4 bases; bases with no gene match: 9. In nucleotides, the CDR3 is TGTGCCAGCAGTTCAACGGGGGACAGGGGGCCCAATGGCTACACCTTC. Translating it yields CASSSTGDRGPNGYTF.

V and J are TRBV19 and TRBJ2-1, with a tentative D call TRBD1 (5 bases). V was cut by 6 bases and J by 6 bases, with 12 bases left in between. Per the germline V gene, CDR1 is LNHDA and CDR2 is SQIVND (reference sequence). The CDR3 runs 13 residues. The CDR3 is CASSRVRGNEQFF. The CDR3 coding sequence is TGTGCCAGTAGCCGGGTAAGGGGCAATGAGCAGTTCTTC. The variable domain in full, completed from reference TRBV19 and TRBJ2-1, reads DGGITQSPKYLFRKEGQNVTLSCEQNLNHDAMYWYRQDPGQGLRLIYYSQIVNDFQKGDIAEGYSVSREKKESFPLTVTSAQKNPTAFYLCASSRVRGNEQFFGPGTRLTVL.

The rearrangement links TRBV7-2 to TRBJ2-7; D not resolved. CDR3 length equals 14 residues. Trimming pared 5 bases from V and 3 bases from J, leaving 14 bases between. Germline assignment: CDR1 SGHTA and CDR2 FQGNSA. The CDR3 is CASSPMGSSYEQYF. CDR3 nucleotide sequence: TGTGCCAGCAGCCCCATGGGATCTAGCTACGAGCAGTACTTC.

This clone has only a few counts. V gene TRBV7-3 combines with J gene TRBJ2-5; 16 bases align to TRBD2. The V segment lost 5 bases and the J segment 4 bases; nucleotides outside the gene matches: 7. This CDR3 has 17 amino acids. Per the germline V gene, CDR1 is SGHTA and CDR2 is FQGTGA. CDR3 DNA: TGTGCCAGCAGCCCCCAGGGACTAGCGGGGGGGCGAGAGACCCAGTACTTC. The encoded protein is CASSPQGLAGGRETQYF.

This clone was seen a handful of times. J is TRBJ1-5 and V is TRBV28; no reliable D call. Trimming cost V 3 bases and J 1 base, with 13 bases left between them. The CDR3 extends over 16 amino acids. The germline V gene has CDR1 MDHEN and CDR2 SYDVKM. This CDR3 is CASSFNGEGSNQPQHF. The DNA for the CDR3 is TGTGCCAGCAGTTTTAATGGTGAGGGAAGCAATCAGCCCCAGCATTTT. Full variable domain (rest looked up from reference TRBV28 and TRBJ1-5): DVKVTQSSRYLVKRTGEKVFLECVQDMDHENMFWYRQDPGLGLRLIYFSYDVKMKEKGDIPEGYSVSREKKERFSLILESASTNQTSMYLCASSFNGEGSNQPQHFGDGTRLSIL.

A single count supports this clone. The chain is built from TRBV7-9 and TRBJ2-1, with D possibly being TRBD1 or TRBD2 (6 bases each). CDR1 is SEHNR, CDR2 FQNEAQ, per germline (reference sequence). Trimming took 5 bases from V and 8 from J, leaving 22 bases between them. This CDR3 region has 16 residues. CDR3 amino acids: CASSATGAGSGDEQFF. The CDR3 nucleotides are TGTGCCAGCAGCGCAACGGGGGCAGGGTCCGGGGATGAGCAGTTCTTC.

The sample holds a few counts of this clone. The chain has TRBV24-1 and TRBJ2-1; 10 nucleotides line up with TRBD2. Trimming cost V 4 bases and J 5 bases; bases outside gene matches: 13. The CDR3 covers 18 residues. Germline assignment: CDR1 KGHDR and CDR2 SFDVKD. CDR3 amino acids: CATSEGPSGGASHNEQFF. The CDR3 DNA reads TGTGCCACCAGTGAAGGGCCCAGCGGGGGGGCAAGCCACAATGAGCAGTTCTTC.

V usage is TRBV27 and J usage is TRBJ2-4, with D maybe TRBD1 (6 bases). Germline CDR1 reads MNHEY; CDR2 reads SMNVEV (reference sequence). Trimming removed 1 base at V and 7 bases at J, with 11 bases between. CDR3 length: 14 amino acids. CDR3 loop: CASSLLDSRNIQYF. CDR3 bases: TGTGCCAGCAGTTTATTGGACAGTAGGAACATTCAGTACTTC.

The rearrangement links TRBV4-1 to TRBJ2-5; D is uncertain. CDR1 is MGHRA, CDR2 YSYEKL, per germline. V lost 0 bases to trimming and J lost 1 base, with 9 bases between them. The CDR3 sequence is 15 residues long. The DNA of the CDR3 is TGCGCCAGCAGCCAAGAACGGAACTCCCAAGAGACCCAGTACTTC. This sequence encodes CASSQERNSQETQYF.

The rearrangement links TRBV6-5 to TRBJ2-7; a possible D gene is TRBD2 (6 bases). Per germline, CDR1 MNHEY and CDR2 SVGAGI. This CDR3 comprises 14 residues. V was trimmed by 7 bases and J by 0 bases, leaving 13 bases between them. CDR3 sequence reads: CASMSRRDSYEQYF. The CDR3 coding sequence is TGTGCCAGCATGAGCAGGAGGGACTCCTACGAGCAGTACTTC.

V and J are TRBV28 and TRBJ2-6, with 8 bases lining up with TRBD2. The CDR3 consists of 17 residues. CDR1 and CDR2 (germline): MDHEN, SYDVKM. V was clipped by 6 bases and J by 4 bases; unmatched bases: 11. CDR3 in DNA: TGTGCCAGCAGCCGCCCCTCCGGGGGGGCCGGGGCCAACGTCCTGACTTTC. Encoded protein: CASSRPSGGAGANVLTF.

This sequence joins TRBV3-1 (or the pseudogene TRBV3-2) and TRBJ2-2; a weak D match, TRBD2 (5 bases). The CDR3 is 14 residues long. Trimming removed 4 bases at V and 5 bases at J, with 11 bases between. Germline-derived CDR1 and CDR2 are LGHDT and YNNKEL (reference sequence). CDR3 DNA: TGTGCCAGCAGCCCGAGGGTAGCGACCGGGGAGCTGTTTTTT. Translation: CASSPRVATGELFF.

The V gene is TRBV10-3, the J gene TRBJ2-1, with 7 bases aligning to TRBD2. The junction had 5 bases not matched to a gene; V was cut back by 0 bases and J by 3 bases. From germline, CDR1 is ENHRY and CDR2 SYGVKD. The CDR3 contains 16 residues. CDR3 nucleotides: TGTGCCATCAGTGAGTCGATGGGGGGGGTCTACAATGAGCAGTTCTTC. Translated: CAISESMGGVYNEQFF.

The J gene is TRBJ2-5, the V gene TRBV7-2, with TRBD1 matching 10 bases. The CDR3 is 14 residues long. Germline CDR1 reads SGHTA; CDR2 reads FQGNSA. Germline trimming cut 3 bases from V and 4 bases from J; bases unmatched to any gene: 2. The CDR3 is CASSFDRGPETQYF. The CDR3 nucleotides are TGTGCCAGCAGCTTCGACAGGGGGCCAGAGACCCAGTACTTC.

This clone was seen once. The chain has TRBV10-3 and TRBJ2-7; 11 bases fit TRBD1. The germline CDR1 and CDR2 sequences are ENHRY and SYGVKD. V lost 4 bases, J lost 0 bases, and 23 bases stayed unmatched. This CDR3 is 22 amino acids long. Here the CDR3 DNA reads TGTGCCATCAGTGCCCCAGGGCGGACAGGGGGCTCAAGCGGGGGCCGCTCCTACGAGCAGTACTTC. It is translated as CAISAPGRTGGSSGGRSYEQYF.

The V and J genes are TRBV4-3 and TRBJ2-1; 7 bases line up with TRBD1. Germline CDR1 LGHNA, CDR2 YSLEER. The J segment lost 4 bases and the V segment lost 0 bases, leaving 15 bases of the junction unmatched. The CDR3 runs to 19 residues. CDR3 sequence (DNA): TGCGCCAGCAGCCAAGATCTTGCTGACAGGGAATATTTGTACAATGAGCAGTTCTTC. It specifies CASSQDLADREYLYNEQFF.

V and J are TRBV19 and TRBJ1-1; maybe TRBD1 (6 bases). The V end was cut by 5 bases, the J end by 0 bases, with 19 bases between. The germline gives CDR1 LNHDA, CDR2 SQIVND (reference sequence). There are 17 residues in the CDR3. The DNA for the CDR3 is TGTGCCAGTAGTGCCACCGGGACAAGGGGGATGAACACTGAAGCTTTCTTT. Protein: CASSATGTRGMNTEAFF.

The chain joins TRBV14 to TRBJ2-2; D is ambiguous. Per the germline V gene, CDR1 is SGHDN and CDR2 is FVKESK. Trimming pared 0 bases from V and 7 bases from J, leaving 12 bases between. This CDR3 is built from 15 residues. The CDR3 sequence is CASSQDWSEDGELFF. CDR3 in DNA: TGTGCCAGCAGCCAAGATTGGTCCGAGGACGGGGAGCTGTTTTTT.

This chain's CDR3 is CSARPVREQYF. In DNA form, the CDR3 reads TGCAGTGCTAGACCGGTTCGGGAGCAGTACTTC. This chain links TRBV20-1 with TRBJ2-7, with D hard to call. CDR1 is DFQATT, CDR2 SNEGSKA, per germline (reference sequence). The CDR3 loop spans 11 amino acids. Trimming pared 2 bases from V and 7 bases from J, leaving 9 bases between.

Turning to this clone: The junction departs from germline at one end; a sequencing error may be responsible. V is TRBV29-1 and J is TRBJ2-7, with 9 bases fitting TRBD1. Germline assignment: CDR1 SQVTM and CDR2 ANQGSEA. This CDR3 is built from 16 residues. The DNA of the CDR3 is TGCAGCGTGGAAGTAAGGACAGGGGAAAGTTTCTACGAGCAGTACTTC. Translating it yields CSVEVRTGESFYEQYF.

The chain employs TRBV10-3 and TRBJ1-1, with TRBD1 as a possible D gene (5 bases). CDR3 length: 13 amino acids. The V and J ends lost 6 bases and 1 base respectively, with 9 bases between them. Germline V gene sequence: CDR1 ENHRY, CDR2 SYGVKD. The CDR3 region is CAIRGLRNTEAFF. Written as DNA, the CDR3 is TGTGCCATCAGGGGACTCAGGAACACTGAAGCTTTCTTT.

The CDR3 here is CASSEKGGVGADTQYF. In DNA, the CDR3 is TGTGCCAGCAGCGAAAAGGGTGGGGTTGGGGCAGATACGCAGTATTTT. J is TRBJ2-3 and V is TRBV7-2, with unresolved D. Germline CDR1 is SGHTA and CDR2 is FQGNSA. CDR3 length equals 16 residues. The ends were cut back, 5 bases at V and 4 bases at J, with 19 bases in the middle.

In its sample, this clone was seen a few times. The chain recombines TRBV14 with TRBJ2-1; weak D call: TRBD1 (6 bases). This CDR3 has 17 residues. Germline V gene sequence: CDR1 SGHDN, CDR2 FVKESK. V lost 0 bases to trimming and J lost 0 bases, with 12 bases between them. The CDR3: CASSQDTGPFSYNEQFF. The CDR3 region has the DNA TGTGCCAGCAGCCAAGATACAGGGCCATTCTCCTACAATGAGCAGTTCTTC.

CDR3 sequence: CASSPPSLGEQYF. The CDR3 region has the DNA TGTGCCAGCAGCCCGCCCAGTCTCGGCGAGCAGTACTTC. This chain connects TRBV9 to TRBJ2-7; no definite D call. This CDR3 region has 13 residues. Germline V gene sequence: CDR1 SGDLS, CDR2 YYNGEE. V was clipped by 4 bases and J by 6 bases, with 14 bases between them.

The chain has TRBV5-1 and TRBJ2-3; 10 nucleotides line up with TRBD1. Losses at the gene ends were 6 bases for V and 4 bases for J; bases not matched to a gene: 8. Germline CDR1 is SGHRS and CDR2 is YFSETQ. The CDR3 runs 15 residues. CDR3 nucleotides: TGCGCCAGCACCGACCGGGACAGGGGCTCAGATACGCAGTATTTT. Amino acids: CASTDRDRGSDTQYF.

The chain couples TRBV30 to TRBJ2-1; 13 nucleotides line up with TRBD2. The V gene end was trimmed by 0 bases and the J gene end by 4 bases; junction bases not matched to a gene: 3. The CDR3 runs to 16 residues. Germline CDR1 reads GTSNPN; CDR2 reads SVGIG (reference sequence). The CDR3 DNA reads as TGTGCCTGGAGTGTGGCGGGACTAGCGGGATACAATGAGCAGTTCTTC. Amino acid sequence: CAWSVAGLAGYNEQFF.

The chain has TRBV7-6 and TRBJ2-7; possible D gene TRBD2, 5 bases. From germline, CDR1 is SGHVS and CDR2 FNYEAQ. V gave up 2 bases and J gave up 5 bases, with 13 bases separating them. The CDR3 loop spans 14 amino acids. Here the CDR3 DNA reads TGTGCCAGCAGCTTACGAGGGAGTACCCACGAGCAGTACTTC. Its translation is CASSLRGSTHEQYF.

By its share, this clone is large. The J gene is TRBJ1-2, the V gene TRBV6-1; D call uncertain. Looked up from germline, CDR1 is MNHNS and CDR2 is SASEGT. The CDR3 covers 12 residues. Trimming left V 6 bases short and J 7 bases short, with 12 bases between. In nucleotides, the CDR3 is TGTGCCAGCAGCCTGGGTGAGGCTGGCTACACCTTC. Protein: CASSLGEAGYTF.

The chain joins TRBV6-1 to TRBJ2-7, with 8 bases matching TRBD1. The length of the CDR3 is 14 residues. CDR1 and CDR2 (germline): MNHNS, SASEGT. J gave up 4 bases and V 6 bases, and 8 bases lay outside the gene matches. CDR3 bases: TGTGCCAGCAGCCTGGGACAGGAAATTTACGAGCAGTACTTC. Protein sequence: CASSLGQEIYEQYF.

V is TRBV2 and J is TRBJ1-2; perhaps TRBD1 as D (5 bases). Germline CDR1 reads SNHLY; CDR2 reads FYNNEI. This CDR3 is built from 13 residues. The V end was cut by 6 bases, the J end by 1 base, with 9 bases between. The CDR3 DNA sequence: TGTGCCAGCAGACGGGACGATAACTATGGCTACACCTTC. Protein sequence: CASRRDDNYGYTF.

The chain couples TRBV4-1 to TRBJ1-2; D is possibly TRBD1 (5 bases). The CDR3 is 15 amino acids. CDR1 is MGHRA, CDR2 YSYEKL, per germline. Deletions cut 1 base from V and 8 bases from J, with 17 bases between. The CDR3 region is CASSQATGALMGYTF. CDR3 bases: TGCGCCAGCAGCCAAGCCACAGGCGCTTTAATGGGCTACACCTTC.